These 28 T cell receptor beta chains came from one sample sequenced in a study of long-term antiretroviral therapy in people with HIV. Survey-level resolution applied to immunoSEQ assay v3.0. Clones were read by immunoSEQ multiplex PCR, and TCRdb kept only the in-frame ones, dropping some. The sample consists of about 34,000 clones, 94% of them appearing once. The source material was unsorted PBMCs, sampled approximately 5 years after starting antiretroviral therapy. The source of these receptors is a woman aged 50 to 60 with HIV.

The rearrangement links TRBV5-4 to TRBJ1-5; tentative D call: TRBD1 (5 bases). This CDR3 region has 15 residues. Per germline, CDR1 SGHNT and CDR2 YYREEE (reference sequence). The V end lost 1 base, the J end lost 0 bases, and 8 bases lay between the germline ends. CDR3 sequence reads: CASSLMGDSNQPQHF. The CDR3 DNA reads TGTGCCAGCAGCTTGATGGGGGATAGCAATCAGCCCCAGCATTTT.

Points on this clone: One junction end disagrees with the germline gene, perhaps due to a read error. This chain connects TRBV5-1 to TRBJ1-1; D is perhaps TRBD1 (6 bases). This CDR3 has 14 residues. Germline-derived CDR1 and CDR2 are SGHRS and YFSETQ. CDR3 amino acids: CASSLEGGNSEAFF. CDR3 DNA: TGCGCCAGCAGCTTGGAGGGGGGGAACTCTGAAGCTTTCTTT. Combining the CDR3 with reference TRBV5-1 and TRBJ1-1 gives the whole variable domain KAGVTQTPRYLIKTRGQQVTLSCSPISGHRSVSWYQQTPGQGLQFLFEYFSETQRNKGNFPGRFSGRQFSNSRSEMNVSTLELGDSALYLCASSLEGGNSEAFFGQGTRLTVV.

The rearrangement links TRBV27 to TRBJ2-1; 12 nucleotides match TRBD2. Trimming cost V 5 bases and J 7 bases; bases outside gene matches: 3. The CDR3 spans 14 residues. Germline CDR1 MNHEY, CDR2 SMNVEV (reference sequence). CDR3 region: CASSLAGGPNEQFF. CDR3 nucleotide sequence: TGTGCCAGCAGTCTAGCGGGGGGGCCGAATGAGCAGTTCTTC.

This clone was detected once. The CDR3: CASSLVGRDDEKLFF. The CDR3 DNA is TGCGCCAGCAGCTTGGTGGGCAGGGACGATGAAAAACTGTTTTTT. This chain connects TRBV5-1 to TRBJ1-4, with TRBD1 as a possible D gene (5 bases). The CDR3 totals 15 residues. Deletions cut 0 bases from V and 6 bases from J, with 12 bases between. Germline-derived CDR1 and CDR2 are SGHRS and YFSETQ.

V gene TRBV7-9 combines with J gene TRBJ2-7; 9 bases map to TRBD1. Germline loops: CDR1 SEHNR, CDR2 FQNEAQ (reference sequence). The CDR3 runs 16 residues. The junction had 8 bases not matched to a gene; V was cut back by 3 bases and J by 2 bases. The CDR3 reads CASSLVRDRVPYEQYF. In nucleotides, the CDR3 is TGTGCCAGCAGCTTGGTCCGGGACAGGGTTCCCTACGAGCAGTACTTC. Together with reference TRBV7-9 and TRBJ2-7, the CDR3 gives the full variable domain: DTGVSQNPRHKITKRGQNVTFRCDPISEHNRLYWYRQTLGQGPEFLTYFQNEAQLEKSRLLSDRFSAERPKGSFSTLEIQRTEQGDSAMYLCASSLVRDRVPYEQYFGPGTRLTVT.

The rearrangement links TRBV5-4 to TRBJ2-1; 7 positions match TRBD1. The CDR3 consists of 14 residues. V shed 4 bases and J 4 bases; nucleotides not matched to a gene: 5. Germline V CDR1 and CDR2: SGHNT, YYREEE (reference sequence). The CDR3 DNA sequence: TGTGCCAGCAGCACCCGGGACAGTTACAATGAGCAGTTCTTC. Translating gives CASSTRDSYNEQFF.

The chain couples TRBV9 to TRBJ1-1; 9 bases fit TRBD1. There are 16 residues in the CDR3. Germline CDR1 SGDLS, CDR2 YYNGEE. After removal of 3 bases from V and 7 bases from J, the junction contained 13 bases not matched to a gene. The CDR3 sequence is CASSALLTGGRVEAFF. In nucleotides, the CDR3 is TGTGCCAGCAGCGCCCTACTTACAGGGGGCAGGGTTGAAGCTTTCTTT. Looking up the rest from reference TRBV9 and TRBJ1-1 gives the full variable domain: DSGVTQTPKHLITATGQRVTLRCSPRSGDLSVYWYQQSLDQGLQFLIQYYNGEERAKGNILERFSAQQFPDLHSELNLSSLELGDSALYFCASSALLTGGRVEAFFGQGTRLTVV.

The chain employs TRBV10-2 and TRBJ1-5; tentatively, D is TRBD1 (5 bases). The V gene lost 6 bases and the J gene lost 2 bases, with 14 bases spanning the gap. This CDR3 is 15 amino acids long. Germline CDR1 and CDR2: WSHSY and SAAADI. The CDR3 sequence is CASRDDRTGNQPQHF. The CDR3 bases are TGCGCCAGCAGAGATGACAGAACCGGCAATCAGCCCCAGCATTTT.

The chain links TRBV30 to TRBJ1-4; the D is unclear. CDR3 length: 16 residues. V gave up 0 bases and J gave up 4 bases, with 15 bases separating them. Germline V gene lookup returns CDR1 GTSNPN and CDR2 SVGIG (reference sequence). The CDR3 sequence is CAWSVPGKRVNEKLFF. Here the CDR3 DNA reads TGTGCCTGGAGTGTACCGGGGAAACGAGTTAATGAAAAACTGTTTTTT.

The chain uses TRBV18 and TRBJ1-1; D is unresolved. The germline V and J ends were trimmed by 3 bases and 5 bases, with 19 bases remaining between them. The CDR3 has 16 amino acids. CDR1 and CDR2 from the germline V gene are KGHSH and LQKENI. CDR3 loop: CASSPPRATRGTEAFF. The CDR3 coding sequence is TGTGCCAGCTCACCTCCGCGGGCCACCAGAGGAACTGAAGCTTTCTTT.

The rearrangement joins TRBV30 to TRBJ2-2; TRBD1 agrees at 7 bases. The CDR3 is 14 residues long. V shed 4 bases and J 3 bases; nucleotides not matched to a gene: 5. Germline CDR1 is GTSNPN and CDR2 is SVGIG (reference sequence). CDR3 sequence reads: CAWNQGVDTGELFF. In DNA, the CDR3 is TGTGCCTGGAACCAGGGGGTGGACACCGGGGAGCTGTTTTTT.

The chain combines TRBV19 with TRBJ2-6; a possible D gene is TRBD1 (5 bases). CDR1 and CDR2 (germline): LNHDA, SQIVND (reference sequence). The V end lost 3 bases, the J end lost 4 bases, and 10 bases lay between the germline ends. This CDR3 is 15 amino acids long. The CDR3 loop reads CASSIVGLGANVLTF. CDR3 coding DNA: TGTGCCAGTAGTATTGTGGGGCTCGGGGCCAACGTCCTGACTTTC.

This sequence joins TRBV5-4 and TRBJ2-3; no definite D call. Germline V gene sequence: CDR1 SGHNT, CDR2 YYREEE (reference sequence). The CDR3 is 13 amino acids. The ends were cut back, 2 bases at V and 2 bases at J, with 6 bases in the middle. The CDR3 spells CASSLLVTDTQYF. The CDR3 bases are TGTGCCAGCAGCTTACTTGTCACAGATACGCAGTATTTT. Combining the CDR3 with reference TRBV5-4 and TRBJ2-3 gives the whole variable domain ETGVTQSPTHLIKTRGQQVTLRCSSQSGHNTVSWYQQALGQGPQFIFQYYREEENGRGNFPPRFSGLQFPNYSSELNVNALELDDSALYLCASSLLVTDTQYFGPGTRLTVL.

V gene TRBV5-6 combines with J gene TRBJ2-2; 7 bases fit TRBD1. V shed 4 bases, J shed 4 bases, and the junction held 7 bases outside the gene matches. In germline, CDR1 is SGHDT, CDR2 YYEEEE. There are 15 residues in the CDR3. The CDR3 loop is CASSPTGVFTGELFF. CDR3 bases: TGTGCCAGCAGCCCCACAGGGGTCTTCACCGGGGAGCTGTTTTTT.

The genes are TRBV7-2 and TRBJ2-2; 7 nucleotides line up with TRBD2. V gave up 5 bases and J gave up 6 bases; unmatched junction bases: 9. The CDR3 sequence is 15 residues long. Germline CDR1 is SGHTA and CDR2 is FQGNSA. The CDR3 DNA reads TGTGCCAGCAGCCAAATTGGGGGGGTCCCCGGGGAGCTGTTTTTT. Its protein product is CASSQIGGVPGELFF.

V gene TRBV15 combines with J gene TRBJ1-5, with 7 positions matching TRBD1. The V gene end was trimmed by 6 bases and the J gene end by 11 bases; junction bases not matched to a gene: 13. Germline CDR1 is LNHNV and CDR2 is YYDKDF (reference sequence). The CDR3 spans 14 residues. The CDR3 region has the DNA TGTGCCACCAGGCCGGGGACAGCCGTCATGGCCCAGCATTTT. Protein sequence: CATRPGTAVMAQHF.

The chain has TRBV9 and TRBJ1-1; D gene unclear. This CDR3 comprises 14 residues. V lost 2 bases and J lost 0, with 8 bases in between. CDR1 and CDR2 (germline): SGDLS, YYNGEE. The CDR3 region is CASSVAGVNTEAFF. CDR3 coding DNA: TGTGCCAGCAGCGTCGCCGGCGTGAACACTGAAGCTTTCTTT.

The chain employs TRBV7-2 and TRBJ1-6, with D unresolved. Germline CDR1 is SGHTA and CDR2 is FQGNSA. The length of the CDR3 is 16 residues. The V end lost 5 bases, the J end lost 10 bases, and 21 bases lay between the germline ends. The CDR3 protein is CASSILPGQEGSPLHF. The CDR3 coding sequence is TGTGCCAGCAGCATCCTGCCCGGGCAGGAGGGCTCACCCCTCCACTTT.

This sequence joins TRBV7-2 and TRBJ1-4; D uncertain. This CDR3 contains 14 residues. Germline V gene data show CDR1 as SGHTA and CDR2 as FQGNSA. The ends were cut back, 6 bases at V and 0 bases at J, with 8 bases in the middle. In DNA, the CDR3 is TGTGCCAGCAGTCCGGACGCAACTAATGAAAAACTGTTTTTT. It yields the protein CASSPDATNEKLFF.

The chain recombines TRBV2 with TRBJ1-2; D unresolved. From germline, CDR1 is SNHLY and CDR2 FYNNEI. This CDR3 has 13 amino acids. V gave up 4 bases and J gave up 7 bases, with 13 bases separating them. The CDR3 reads CASSVDTTVGYTF. The CDR3 nucleotides are TGTGCCAGCAGTGTTGACACCACGGTTGGCTACACCTTC.

The CDR3 region has the DNA TGTGCCAGCAGCTTTCGGGACCGCGAACAGTACTTC. This gives the protein CASSFRDREQYF. The chain recombines TRBV11-3 with TRBJ2-5; either TRBD1 or TRBD2 may fit D (5 bases each). V was shortened by 3 bases and J by 11 bases, with 13 bases between the two germline ends. The CDR3 contains 12 residues. Germline lookup yields CDR1 SGHNT and CDR2 YENEEA.

V and J are TRBV19 and TRBJ2-1; tentatively, D is TRBD1 (6 bases). The length of the CDR3 is 13 residues. The V end was cut by 9 bases, the J end by 6 bases, with 15 bases between. Germline-derived CDR1 and CDR2 are LNHDA and SQIVND (reference sequence). CDR3 sequence: CASTGSWGNEQFF. DNA for the CDR3: TGTGCCAGCACAGGGTCTTGGGGCAATGAGCAGTTCTTC.

The chain employs TRBV2 and TRBJ2-1; 7 nucleotides match TRBD1. The V gene end was trimmed by 7 bases and the J gene end by 4 bases; junction bases not matched to a gene: 7. CDR1 and CDR2 from the germline V gene are SNHLY and FYNNEI. This CDR3 is 14 amino acids long. CDR3 residues: CASMPGGIYNEQFF. CDR3 DNA sequence: TGTGCCAGCATGCCAGGGGGAATTTACAATGAGCAGTTCTTC.

The gene calls are TRBV5-1 and TRBJ2-2, with TRBD2 identical over 13 bases. Germline V gene lookup returns CDR1 SGHRS and CDR2 YFSETQ. The CDR3 covers 18 residues. V shed 4 bases and J 0 bases; nucleotides not matched to a gene: 6. The CDR3 is CASSIGLAGAANTGELFF. The DNA of the CDR3 is TGCGCCAGCAGCATCGGACTAGCGGGGGCCGCGAACACCGGGGAGCTGTTTTTT.

The CDR3 here is CAISQFPGEIYGYTF. In DNA form, the CDR3 reads TGTGCCATCAGTCAGTTTCCGGGAGAGATATATGGCTACACCTTC. The V call is TRBV10-3, the J call TRBJ1-2; no definite D call. Trimming left V 5 bases short and J 5 bases short, with 18 bases between. Germline lookup yields CDR1 ENHRY and CDR2 SYGVKD. The CDR3 covers 15 residues.

The rearrangement uses TRBV6-1 and TRBJ1-4; D might be TRBD1 (5 bases). CDR3 length: 13 residues. CDR1 and CDR2 (germline): MNHNS, SASEGT. Deletions cut 7 bases from V and 5 bases from J, with 11 bases between. The CDR3 loop reads CASKGGGNEKLFF. The CDR3 nucleotides are TGTGCCAGCAAAGGTGGGGGGAATGAAAAACTGTTTTTT.

V gene TRBV27 combines with J gene TRBJ2-2, with 7 bases lining up with TRBD1. Germline CDR1 is MNHEY and CDR2 is SMNVEV (reference sequence). V shed 3 bases, J shed 7 bases, and the junction held 5 bases outside the gene matches. This CDR3 spans 14 amino acids. Here the CDR3 DNA reads TGTGCCAGCAGTTTTAGGGGGCAGGGCGGGGAGCTGTTTTTT. This gives the protein CASSFRGQGGELFF.

V is TRBV5-6 and J is TRBJ1-2, with TRBD1 as a possible D gene (6 bases). Germline values: CDR1 SGHDT, CDR2 YYEEEE. The CDR3 consists of 15 residues. V was pared by 3 bases and J by 4 bases, with 16 bases between. For the CDR3, the DNA is TGTGCCAGCAGCTCAGCGGGCAGGGGCTCCTATGGCTACACCTTC. Translated, it gives CASSSAGRGSYGYTF.